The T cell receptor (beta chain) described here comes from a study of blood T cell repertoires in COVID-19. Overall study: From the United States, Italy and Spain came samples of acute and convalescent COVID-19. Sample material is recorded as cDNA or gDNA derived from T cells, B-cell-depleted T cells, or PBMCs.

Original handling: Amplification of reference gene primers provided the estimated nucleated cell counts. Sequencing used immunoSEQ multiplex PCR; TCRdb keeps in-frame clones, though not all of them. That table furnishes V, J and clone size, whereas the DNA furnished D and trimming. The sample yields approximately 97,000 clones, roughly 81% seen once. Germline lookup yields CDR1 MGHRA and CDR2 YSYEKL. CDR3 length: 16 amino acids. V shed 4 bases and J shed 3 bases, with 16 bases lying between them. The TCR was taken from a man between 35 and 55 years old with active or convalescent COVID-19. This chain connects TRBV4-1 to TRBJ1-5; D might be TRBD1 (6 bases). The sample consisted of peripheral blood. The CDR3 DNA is TGCGCCAGCAGCCCTAACAGGGTTCTGAACAATCAGCCCCAGCATTTT. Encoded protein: CASSPNRVLNNQPQHF.